These 28 T cell receptor beta chains originate from one sample sequenced in a study of response to subunit inactivated influenza vaccine. TCRdb fed the RT-PCR reads into MiXCR, producing one record per CDR3 protein. The table includes under 850,000 distinct CDR3 sequences, less than 20% detected once. This specimen consisted of PBMCs from blood, obtained 5 days after vaccination. All receptors come from a man aged 45-60 years who received an inactivated influenza vaccine.

This clonotype has a handful of counts. The chain links TRBV7-9 to TRBJ2-7; D possibly corresponds to TRBD1 (5 bases). Trimming cost V 1 base and J 2 bases, with 12 bases left between them. This CDR3 spans 15 amino acids. CDR1 is SEHNR, CDR2 FQNEAQ, per germline (reference sequence). This CDR3 is CASSLGQGWAYEQYF. CDR3 DNA sequence: TGTGCCAGCAGCTTAGGTCAGGGATGGGCCTACGAGCAGTACTTC.

This clonotype was picked up a small number of times. This chain links TRBV5-1 with TRBJ2-1, with TRBD2 matching 9 bases. CDR3 size: 15 residues. Germline V gives CDR1 SGHRS, CDR2 YFSETQ. With V trimmed by 5 bases and J by 0 bases, 3 bases remained unmatched. The CDR3 spells CASSNSGSSYNEQFF. CDR3 nucleotides: TGCGCCAGCAGTAATAGCGGGAGCTCCTACAATGAGCAGTTCTTC.

This chain joins TRBV5-1 and TRBJ1-2; TRBD1 aligns across 9 bases. The germline V gene has CDR1 SGHRS and CDR2 YFSETQ. The CDR3 has 14 amino acids. Trimming took 7 bases from V and 4 from J; bases not matched to a gene: 8. DNA of the CDR3: TGCGCCAGCGGCCCCGGACAGGGGTCCTATGGCTACACCTTC. Amino acids: CASGPGQGSYGYTF. The full variable domain, in which reference TRBV5-1 and TRBJ1-2 provide the parts outside the CDR3, is KAGVTQTPRYLIKTRGQQVTLSCSPISGHRSVSWYQQTPGQGLQFLFEYFSETQRNKGNFPGRFSGRQFSNSRSEMNVSTLELGDSALYLCASGPGQGSYGYTFGSGTRLTVV.

This chain joins TRBV9 and TRBJ2-2; 7 bases fit TRBD2. This CDR3 spans 18 amino acids. Germline trimming cut 0 bases from V and 5 bases from J; bases unmatched to any gene: 13. Germline V gene lookup returns CDR1 SGDLS and CDR2 YYNGEE. In DNA, the CDR3 is TGTGCCAGCAGCGTAGATGGTAGCGGGTCCTTCGGTACCGGGGAGCTGTTTTTT. This sequence encodes CASSVDGSGSFGTGELFF.

This sequence joins TRBV2 and TRBJ1-6, with no clear D. Germline values: CDR1 SNHLY, CDR2 FYNNEI. V shed 3 bases and J shed 6 bases, with 12 bases lying between them. The CDR3 has 15 residues. The DNA of the CDR3 is TGTGCCAGCAGTGAGCGGGCTCCGATTAATTCACCCCTCCACTTT. Its protein product is CASSERAPINSPLHF.

The rearrangement uses TRBV9 and TRBJ2-1; a possible D gene is TRBD2 (5 bases). Between the trimmed V and J ends, which lost 4 bases and 6 bases, there was a span of 17 bases. CDR1 is SGDLS and CDR2 is YYNGEE in the germline V gene. This CDR3 is built from 15 residues. This CDR3 reads CASSLGWERANEQFF. The DNA for the CDR3 is TGTGCCAGCAGCCTCGGGTGGGAGAGGGCCAATGAGCAGTTCTTC. The full variable domain, in which reference TRBV9 and TRBJ2-1 provide the parts outside the CDR3, is DSGVTQTPKHLITATGQRVTLRCSPRSGDLSVYWYQQSLDQGLQFLIQYYNGEERAKGNILERFSAQQFPDLHSELNLSSLELGDSALYFCASSLGWERANEQFFGPGTRLTVL.

The rearrangement joins TRBV4-2 to TRBJ2-2; no clear D. This CDR3 is built from 15 residues. Germline CDR1 reads LGHNA; CDR2 reads YNFKEQ. Trimming took off 0 bases at V and 5 bases at J, with 10 bases between the two ends. The CDR3 nucleotides are TGTGCCAGCAGCCAAGATCCAGTAGGTACCGGGGAGCTGTTTTTT. It translates to CASSQDPVGTGELFF.

This chain links TRBV11-2 with TRBJ2-1; D not resolved. This CDR3 contains 12 residues. Germline assignment: CDR1 SGHAT and CDR2 FQNNGV. Trimming took 5 bases from V and 10 from J, leaving 12 bases between them. CDR3 in amino acids: CASSTTLDEQFF. The CDR3 region has the DNA TGTGCCAGCAGCACAACTCTAGACGAGCAGTTCTTC.

This chain joins TRBV6-1 and TRBJ2-5; D may correspond to TRBD1 or TRBD2 (5 bases each). Per the germline V gene, CDR1 is MNHNS and CDR2 is SASEGT. V was cut by 6 bases and J by 4 bases, with 12 bases left in between. The CDR3 has 13 residues. CDR3 residues: CASRGPGRETQYF. For the CDR3, the DNA is TGTGCCAGCAGGGGACCGGGGCGAGAGACCCAGTACTTC.

This chain uses TRBV15 with TRBJ2-5; 7 bases match TRBD2. This CDR3 is 17 amino acids long. V lost 2 bases, J lost 4 bases, and 13 bases stayed unmatched. The germline gives CDR1 LNHNV, CDR2 YYDKDF (reference sequence). CDR3 residues: CATSRRLAGASRETQYF. CDR3 sequence (DNA): TGTGCCACCAGCAGAAGGCTGGCGGGAGCTTCGCGAGAGACCCAGTACTTC.

This clonotype was seen a few times. The chain carries TRBV30 and TRBJ2-7, with D unclear. CDR1 GTSNPN and CDR2 SVGIG come from the germline V gene (reference sequence). Trimming cost V 3 bases and J 4 bases, with 10 bases left between them. The CDR3 is 12 amino acids. This CDR3 is CAWSSLRYEQYF. CDR3 DNA sequence: TGTGCCTGGAGCTCACTAAGGTACGAGCAGTACTTC.

This clonotype was counted only a few times. The chain uses TRBV6-2 or TRBV6-3 and TRBJ2-7; no clear D gene. There are 13 residues in the CDR3. The V gene lost 2 bases and the J gene lost 4 bases, with 9 bases spanning the gap. From germline, CDR1 is MNHEY and CDR2 SVGEGT. The CDR3 sequence is CASSYLGRYEQYF. The CDR3 DNA follows: TGTGCCAGCAGTTACCTGGGTAGATACGAGCAGTACTTC.

This clonotype was found many times. V and J are TRBV20-1 and TRBJ2-7, with D possibly called TRBD1 or TRBD2 (5 bases each). The CDR3 spans 13 residues. V was cut by 6 bases and J by 7 bases, with 19 bases left in between. The germline V gene encodes CDR1 DFQATT and CDR2 SNEGSKA (reference sequence). This CDR3 reads CSALPSGRGEQYF. CDR3 nucleotides: TGCAGTGCCCTCCCCTCGGGACGAGGGGAGCAGTACTTC.

This clonotype occurred a few times. The J gene is TRBJ2-7, the V gene TRBV20-1; 12 nucleotides agree with TRBD2. V lost 6 bases to trimming and J lost 5 bases; unmatched junction nucleotides: 11. Germline V gene data show CDR1 as DFQATT and CDR2 as SNEGSKA (reference sequence). The CDR3 runs 15 residues. The CDR3: CSATLAGGRPDEQYF. The CDR3 nucleotides are TGCAGTGCAACTCTAGCGGGAGGGAGGCCTGACGAGCAGTACTTC.

This clonotype has a handful of counts. The chain combines TRBV20-1 with TRBJ1-1; the D gene is possibly TRBD1 (6 bases). Germline V gene lookup returns CDR1 DFQATT and CDR2 SNEGSKA (reference sequence). The CDR3 has 14 residues. V lost 6 bases and J 3 bases, leaving 17 bases between the germline ends. In DNA, the CDR3 is TGCAGTGCACGACCGGGGGGCTCAGACACTGAAGCTTTCTTT. This codes for CSARPGGSDTEAFF.

The chain is built from TRBV7-2 and TRBJ1-2, with D unclear. The CDR3 loop spans 13 amino acids. Germline V gives CDR1 SGHTA, CDR2 FQGNSA. Trimming took 5 bases from V and 8 from J, leaving 15 bases between them. DNA of the CDR3: TGTGCCAGCAGCCCAAGATCGAGAGGGGGCTACACCTTC. Protein sequence: CASSPRSRGGYTF.

This rearrangement joins TRBV12-3 or TRBV12-4 to TRBJ2-2; 9 nucleotides match TRBD2. This CDR3 region has 15 residues. The V and J ends lost 3 bases and 5 bases, in that order; junction bases with no gene match: 4. The CDR3 DNA sequence: TGTGCCAGCAGTTTTTGGGCGGGAGGGACCGGGGAGCTGTTTTTT. Its translation: CASSFWAGGTGELFF.

For the CDR3, the DNA is TGTGCCATCAGTGAGCTTGCCTCCTACGAGCAGTACTTC. Translating it yields CAISELASYEQYF. J is TRBJ2-7 and V is TRBV10-3; no definite D call. The CDR3 loop spans 13 amino acids. The germline V and J ends were trimmed by 2 bases and 0 bases, with 5 bases remaining between them. Germline V gene lookup returns CDR1 ENHRY and CDR2 SYGVKD.

This clonotype was detected only a few times. The chain combines TRBV12-3 or TRBV12-4 with TRBJ2-7; D is unclear. There are 13 residues in the CDR3. Trimming stripped 2 bases from V and 7 bases from J, with 12 bases between. CDR3 protein: CASSLYPSREQYF. CDR3 in DNA: TGTGCCAGCAGTTTATACCCGTCGAGGGAGCAGTACTTC.

The rearrangement joins TRBV20-1 to TRBJ2-2, with 8 bases identical to TRBD1. CDR1 and CDR2 (germline): DFQATT, SNEGSKA (reference sequence). V lost 3 bases, J lost 2 bases, and 2 bases stayed unmatched. The CDR3 totals 14 residues. CDR3 DNA sequence: TGCAGTGCTAGTGCAGGGGGCAACACCGGGGAGCTGTTTTTT. Amino acid sequence: CSASAGGNTGELFF.

The CDR3 DNA sequence: TGCGCCAGCAGCTTGGCTCTACTAGATACGCAGTATTTT. Its translation is CASSLALLDTQYF. The chain has TRBV5-1 and TRBJ2-3; D unclear. Between the trimmed V and J ends, which lost 0 bases and 5 bases, there was a span of 7 bases. The germline V gene encodes CDR1 SGHRS and CDR2 YFSETQ. This CDR3 comprises 13 residues.

Only a few counts were recorded for this clonotype. The V call is TRBV6-1, the J call TRBJ2-5, with D tentatively TRBD1 or TRBD2 (7 bases each). The CDR3 sequence is 14 residues long. V shed 8 bases and J shed 5 bases, with 18 bases lying between them. Germline-derived CDR1 and CDR2 are MNHNS and SASEGT. The chain's CDR3 is CASGDQGGYETQYF. The CDR3 DNA reads as TGTGCCAGCGGGGACCAGGGGGGGTACGAGACCCAGTACTTC.

The chain has TRBV20-1 and TRBJ2-7; possible D gene TRBD2, 5 bases. The CDR3 is made up of 14 amino acids. Per the germline V gene, CDR1 is DFQATT and CDR2 is SNEGSKA (reference sequence). Trimming shortened V by 0 bases and J by 1 base, and 10 bases separated the two germline ends. The CDR3 DNA reads as TGCAGTGCTAGAGAATACCGGGGTTCCTACGAGCAGTACTTC. Translating gives CSAREYRGSYEQYF.

This sequence joins TRBV7-2 and TRBJ1-5; no definite D call. This CDR3 contains 15 residues. Deletions cut 2 bases from V and 0 bases from J, with 8 bases between. Germline assignment: CDR1 SGHTA and CDR2 FQGNSA. This CDR3 is CASSLRQYSNQPQHF. The CDR3, as DNA: TGTGCCAGCAGCTTAAGGCAGTATAGCAATCAGCCCCAGCATTTT.

This clonotype was detected a few times. The chain joins TRBV5-1 to TRBJ2-2; TRBD1 is a possible D gene (5 bases). The CDR3 spans 16 residues. The V end was cut by 0 bases, the J end by 0 bases, with 9 bases between. Germline CDR1 reads SGHRS; CDR2 reads YFSETQ. The CDR3 loop is CASSLVGPTNTGELFF. The CDR3 coding sequence is TGCGCCAGCAGCTTGGTGGGGCCCACGAACACCGGGGAGCTGTTTTTT.

This clonotype occurred a few times. V is TRBV9 and J is TRBJ2-7, with 8 bases matching TRBD1. Trimming took 0 bases from V and 12 from J; bases not matched to a gene: 5. Germline V gene lookup returns CDR1 SGDLS and CDR2 YYNGEE. The CDR3 covers 12 residues. This CDR3 is CASSVAGGPLYF. Written as DNA, the CDR3 is TGTGCCAGCAGCGTAGCAGGGGGCCCTCTGTACTTC.

This clonotype occurred a few times. V is TRBV7-3 and J is TRBJ1-1; D perhaps matches TRBD1 (5 bases). Per germline, CDR1 SGHTA and CDR2 FQGTGA. V was cut by 3 bases and J by 6 bases, with 11 bases left in between. The CDR3 runs 13 residues. The CDR3 reads CASSFERGAEAFF. DNA for the CDR3: TGTGCCAGCAGCTTCGAAAGAGGGGCTGAAGCTTTCTTT. Supplemented by reference TRBV7-3 and TRBJ1-1, the full variable domain reads GAGVSQTPSNKVTEKGKYVELRCDPISGHTALYWYRQSLGQGPEFLIYFQGTGAADDSGLPNDRFFAVRPEGSVSTLKIQRTERGDSAVYLCASSFERGAEAFFGQGTRLTVV.

The chain carries TRBV12-3 or TRBV12-4 and TRBJ1-6; D is unresolved. CDR3 length: 13 residues. V was cut by 2 bases and J by 4 bases, with 3 bases left in between. The DNA of the CDR3 is TGTGCCAGCAGTTTACAGTATAATTCACCCCTCCACTTT. Protein product: CASSLQYNSPLHF.